The clone carrying this TCR beta chain has more than one count but fewer than ten. Its target is unknown. The V gene's germline CDR1 is SGDLS and CDR2 YYNGEE. Trimming took 0 bases from V and 2 from J, leaving 11 bases between them. The CDR3 loop spans 15 amino acids. The data were obtained in a study of cytomegalovirus exposure and HLA in healthy donors. Study-wide results and limits: There were some public TCRs occurring in many donors, but most TCR sequences were rare.

A multiplex PCR was run with 60 Vbeta primers and 13 Jbeta primers. Repertoires were generated with immunoSEQ multiplex PCR, while TCRdb's copy carries only in-frame clones and drops some. The sample has around 180,000 clones, about three quarters seen once. This rearrangement joins TRBV9 to TRBJ1-1; D unresolved. This TCR came from a woman aged 40 to 50 in good health and CMV-seronegative. Input material: PBMCs. In nucleotides, the CDR3 is TGTGCCAGCAGCGTAGATGGAGCGACCAACACTGAAGCTTTCTTT. Translated, it gives CASSVDGATNTEAFF.